A selection of T cell receptor beta chains follows, all from one sample in a study of shared clonotypes between healthy human individuals. Generated by immunoSEQ multiplex PCR, the TCRdb table keeps only in-frame clones and is missing some. The sample lists nearly 500,000 clones, 76% occurring once. The source material was PBMCs. Receptors originate from a woman aged 35 to 49 in good health. Some clones in this sample may be carry-over from other donors' samples. Each CDR3 is given with its conserved first and last residue. Each record gives: J gene, V gene, D gene, clone size, CDR3 protein, CDR3 DNA. The D gene is left open where the match is weak. Rows give clone size only sometimes, using once, few, many, or a class for an expanded clone.

>TRBJ2-7|TRBV28|TRBD1|-
CASKVALGQGAGEQYF
TGTGCCAGCAAAGTCGCCCTGGGACAGGGGGCGGGCGAGCAGTACTTC
>TRBJ1-2|TRBV4-2|-|-
CASSQGLPGTRYGYTF
TGTGCCAGCAGCCAAGGCTTACCCGGGACAAGGTATGGCTACACCTTC
>TRBJ1-3|TRBV16|-|-
CASSQSSLSGNTIYF
TGTGCCAGCAGCCAATCATCGCTCTCTGGAAACACCATATATTTT
>TRBJ2-1|TRBV19|-|-
CASALDFDGEQFF
TGTGCCAGTGCGTTGGACTTTGACGGTGAGCAGTTCTTC
>TRBJ2-5|TRBV7-3|TRBD2|-
CASSGLAGETQYF
TGTGCCAGCAGCGGACTAGCGGGAGAGACCCAGTACTTC
>TRBJ1-2|TRBV5-6|-|-
CASSLDGDSYGYTF
TGTGCCAGCAGCTTGGATGGCGATAGCTATGGCTACACCTTC
>TRBJ1-2|TRBV9|-|-
CASSPGTTNYGYTF
TGTGCCAGCAGCCCAGGGACAACTAACTATGGCTACACCTTC
>TRBJ2-7|TRBV7-2|TRBD2|-
CASSPRLAGAYEQYF
TGTGCCAGCAGTCCCAGGCTAGCGGGAGCATACGAGCAGTACTTC
>TRBJ2-2|TRBV5-1|TRBD2|-
CASSLDPSGSTGELFF
TGCGCCAGCAGCTTGGATCCTAGCGGGAGTACCGGGGAGCTGTTTTTT
>TRBJ1-4|TRBV5-1|-|-
CASSLQGINEKLFF
TGCGCCAGCAGCTTGCAGGGGATTAATGAAAAACTGTTTTTT
>TRBJ1-2|TRBV2|TRBD1|-
CASSDGTGENYGYTF
TGTGCCAGCAGTGACGGGACAGGGGAAAACTATGGCTACACCTTC
>TRBJ2-5|TRBV5-6|TRBD2|many
CASSLAGFSASGKETQYF
TGTGCCAGCAGCTTGGCCGGCTTCTCGGCTAGCGGGAAAGAGACCCAGTACTTC
>TRBJ2-7|TRBV7-2|TRBD2|-
CASSQRTSGTRLEQYF
TGTGCCAGCAGCCAACGGACTAGCGGAACCCGCTTGGAGCAGTACTTC
>TRBJ1-2|TRBV27|-|-
CASSLSRDNYGYTF
TGTGCCAGCAGTTTATCCCGGGACAACTATGGCTACACCTTC
>TRBJ2-3|TRBV5-1|TRBD2|-
CASSFTQAGGLTDTQYF
TGCGCCAGCAGCTTCACCCAGGCGGGAGGGCTCACAGATACGCAGTATTTT
>TRBJ2-7|TRBV30|-|-
CACSGGRYEQYF
TGTGCCTGTAGTGGGGGGCGTTACGAGCAATACTTC
>TRBJ2-7|TRBV6-4|-|-
CATPSEASYEQYF
TGTGCCACCCCGTCAGAGGCCTCCTACGAGCAGTACTTC
>TRBJ2-1|TRBV5-1|TRBD2|many
CASSPGTSGMSVGYLEQFF
TGCGCCAGCAGCCCCGGGACTAGCGGGATGAGTGTTGGTTATCTCGAGCAGTTCTTC
>TRBJ1-2|TRBV29-1|-|-
CSVAGVDYGYTF
TGCAGCGTTGCCGGGGTAGACTATGGCTACACCTTC
>TRBJ2-7|TRBV7-9|-|-
CASTQAGSSYEQYF
TGTGCCAGCACCCAGGCGGGAAGCTCCTACGAGCAGTACTTC
>TRBJ1-2|TRBV5-5|TRBD1|-
CASSLDRDRSYTF
TGTGCCAGCAGCTTGGACCGGGACAGGAGTTACACCTTC
>TRBJ2-7|TRBV7-9|TRBD1|-
CASSLVDRQQYF
TGTGCCAGCAGCTTAGTGGACAGGCAGCAGTACTTC
>TRBJ2-7|TRBV9|-|-
CASSSRGVYEQYF
TGTGCCAGCAGCTCACGAGGGGTTTACGAGCAGTACTTC